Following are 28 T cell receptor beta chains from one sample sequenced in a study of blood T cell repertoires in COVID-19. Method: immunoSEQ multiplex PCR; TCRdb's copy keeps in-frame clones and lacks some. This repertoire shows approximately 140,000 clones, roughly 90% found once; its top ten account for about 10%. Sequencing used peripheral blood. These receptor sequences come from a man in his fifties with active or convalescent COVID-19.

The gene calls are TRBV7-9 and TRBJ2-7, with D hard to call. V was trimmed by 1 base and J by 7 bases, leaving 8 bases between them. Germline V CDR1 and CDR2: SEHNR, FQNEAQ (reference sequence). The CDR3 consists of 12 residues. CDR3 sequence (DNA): TGTGCCAGCAGCTTAGGGGCAGTTGAGCAGTACTTC. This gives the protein CASSLGAVEQYF. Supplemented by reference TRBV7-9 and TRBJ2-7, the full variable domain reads DTGVSQNPRHKITKRGQNVTFRCDPISEHNRLYWYRQTLGQGPEFLTYFQNEAQLEKSRLLSDRFSAERPKGSFSTLEIQRTEQGDSAMYLCASSLGAVEQYFGPGTRLTVT.

The CDR3 DNA reads TGTGCCAGCAGCCATCCGGGACAGAGTTTCACCGGGGAGCTGTTTTTT. Its protein is CASSHPGQSFTGELFF. The V call is TRBV5-6, the J call TRBJ2-2; 7 nucleotides agree with TRBD1. J was trimmed by 4 bases and V by 4 bases; bases with no gene match: 10. Germline loops: CDR1 SGHDT, CDR2 YYEEEE. This CDR3 comprises 16 residues. Variable domain in full (rest from reference TRBV5-6 and TRBJ2-2): DAGVTQSPTHLIKTRGQQVTLRCSPKSGHDTVSWYQQALGQGPQFIFQYYEEEERQRGNFPDRFSGHQFPNYSSELNVNALLLGDSALYLCASSHPGQSFTGELFFGEGSRLTVL.

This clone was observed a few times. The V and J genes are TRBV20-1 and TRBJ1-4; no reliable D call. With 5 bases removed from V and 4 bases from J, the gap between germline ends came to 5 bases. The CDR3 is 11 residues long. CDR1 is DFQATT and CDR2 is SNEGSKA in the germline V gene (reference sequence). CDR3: CSAPINEKLFF. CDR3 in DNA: TGCAGTGCTCCTATTAATGAAAAACTGTTTTTT.

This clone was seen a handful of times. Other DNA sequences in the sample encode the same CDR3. The CDR3 here is CASSLGGTSGTDTQYF. CDR3 bases: TGCGCCAGCAGCTTGGGAGGGACTAGCGGCACAGATACGCAGTATTTT. The rearrangement uses TRBV5-1 and TRBJ2-3; 10 positions agree with TRBD2. The CDR3 is 16 residues long. Germline-derived CDR1 and CDR2 are SGHRS and YFSETQ. V gave up 0 bases and J gave up 1 base; unmatched junction bases: 2.

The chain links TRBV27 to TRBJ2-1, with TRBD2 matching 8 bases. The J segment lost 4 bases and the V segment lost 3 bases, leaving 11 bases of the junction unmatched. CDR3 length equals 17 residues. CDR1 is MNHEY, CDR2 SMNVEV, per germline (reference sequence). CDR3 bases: TGTGCCAGCAGTTTTTACTCGACTAGCGCCCAATACAATGAGCAGTTCTTC. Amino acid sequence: CASSFYSTSAQYNEQFF.

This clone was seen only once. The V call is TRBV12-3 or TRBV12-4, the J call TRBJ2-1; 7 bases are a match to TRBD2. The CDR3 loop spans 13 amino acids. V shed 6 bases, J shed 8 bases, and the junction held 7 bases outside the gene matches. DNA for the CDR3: TGTGCCAGCAGCAAGGGACTACCCCATGAGCAGTTCTTC. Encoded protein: CASSKGLPHEQFF.

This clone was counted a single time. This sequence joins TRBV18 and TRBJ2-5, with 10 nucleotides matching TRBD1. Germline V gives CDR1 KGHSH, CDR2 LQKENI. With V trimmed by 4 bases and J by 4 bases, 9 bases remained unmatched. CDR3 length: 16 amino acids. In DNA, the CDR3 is TGTGCCAGCTCACGGGGACAGGGGAGAAGGGGAGAGACCCAGTACTTC. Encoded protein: CASSRGQGRRGETQYF.

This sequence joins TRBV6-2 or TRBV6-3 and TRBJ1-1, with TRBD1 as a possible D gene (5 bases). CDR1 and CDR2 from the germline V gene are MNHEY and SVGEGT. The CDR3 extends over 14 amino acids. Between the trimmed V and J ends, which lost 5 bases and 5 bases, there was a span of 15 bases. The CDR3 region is CASSLTGEWTEAFF. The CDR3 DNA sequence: TGTGCCAGCAGTCTAACAGGAGAATGGACTGAAGCTTTCTTT.

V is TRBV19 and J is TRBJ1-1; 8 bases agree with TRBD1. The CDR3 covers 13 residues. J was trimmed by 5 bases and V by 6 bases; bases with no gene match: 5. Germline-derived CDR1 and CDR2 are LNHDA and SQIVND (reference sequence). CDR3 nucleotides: TGTGCCAGTAGACGACAGGGGAAGACTGAAGCTTTCTTT. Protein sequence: CASRRQGKTEAFF.

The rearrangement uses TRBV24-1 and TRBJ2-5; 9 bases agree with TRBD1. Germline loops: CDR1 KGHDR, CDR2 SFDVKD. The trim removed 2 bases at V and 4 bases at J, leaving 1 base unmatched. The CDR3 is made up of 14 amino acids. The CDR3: CATSDYRGPETQYF. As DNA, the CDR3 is TGTGCCACCAGTGATTACAGGGGGCCAGAGACCCAGTACTTC.

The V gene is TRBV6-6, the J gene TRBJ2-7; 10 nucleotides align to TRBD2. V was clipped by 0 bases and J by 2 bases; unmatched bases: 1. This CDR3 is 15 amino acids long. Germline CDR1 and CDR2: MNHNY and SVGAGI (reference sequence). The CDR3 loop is CASSYSSGRAYEQYF. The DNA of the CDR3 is TGTGCCAGCAGTTACTCGAGCGGGAGGGCCTACGAGCAGTACTTC.

The CDR3 DNA follows: TGTGCCAGCAGCCCAGCCCGGGTAGGTGGTGGCTACACCTTC. It encodes CASSPARVGGGYTF. V is TRBV6-2 or TRBV6-3 and J is TRBJ1-2; D ambiguous. This CDR3 region has 14 residues. Per germline, CDR1 MNHEY and CDR2 SVGEGT. V lost 6 bases and J 7 bases, leaving 18 bases between the germline ends.

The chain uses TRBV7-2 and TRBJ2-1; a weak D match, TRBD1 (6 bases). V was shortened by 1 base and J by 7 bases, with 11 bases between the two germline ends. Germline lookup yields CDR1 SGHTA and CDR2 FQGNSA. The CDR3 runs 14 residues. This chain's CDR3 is CASSLVGGANEQFF. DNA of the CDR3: TGTGCCAGCAGCTTAGTAGGGGGAGCAAATGAGCAGTTCTTC.

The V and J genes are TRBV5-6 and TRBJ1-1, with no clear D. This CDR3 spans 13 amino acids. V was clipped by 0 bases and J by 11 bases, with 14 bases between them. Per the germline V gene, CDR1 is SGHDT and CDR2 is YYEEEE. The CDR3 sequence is CASSLGTGVGAFF. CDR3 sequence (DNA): TGTGCCAGCAGCTTGGGAACGGGAGTCGGGGCTTTCTTT.

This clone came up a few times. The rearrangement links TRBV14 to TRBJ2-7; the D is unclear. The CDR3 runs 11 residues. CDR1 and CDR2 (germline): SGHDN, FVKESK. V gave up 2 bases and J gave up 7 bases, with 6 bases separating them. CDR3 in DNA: TGTGCCAGCAGCCAATACCAGGAGCAGTACTTC. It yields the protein CASSQYQEQYF. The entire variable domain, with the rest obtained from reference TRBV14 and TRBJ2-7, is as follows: EAGVTQFPSHSVIEKGQTVTLRCDPISGHDNLYWYRRVMGKEIKFLLHFVKESKQDESGMPNNRFLAERTGGTYSTLKVQPAELEDSGVYFCASSQYQEQYFGPGTRLTVT.

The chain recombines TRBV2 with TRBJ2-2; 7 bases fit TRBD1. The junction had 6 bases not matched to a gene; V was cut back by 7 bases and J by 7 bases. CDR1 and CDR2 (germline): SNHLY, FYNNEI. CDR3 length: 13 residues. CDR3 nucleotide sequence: TGTGCCAGCACCACAGGGGCACTCGGGGAGCTGTTTTTT. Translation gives CASTTGALGELFF.

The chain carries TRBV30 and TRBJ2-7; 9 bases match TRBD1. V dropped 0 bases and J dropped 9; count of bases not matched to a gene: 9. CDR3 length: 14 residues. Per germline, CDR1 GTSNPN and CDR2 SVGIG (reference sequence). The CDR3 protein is CAWSVGDRARGQYF. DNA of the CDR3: TGTGCCTGGAGTGTAGGGGACAGGGCCCGCGGGCAGTACTTC.

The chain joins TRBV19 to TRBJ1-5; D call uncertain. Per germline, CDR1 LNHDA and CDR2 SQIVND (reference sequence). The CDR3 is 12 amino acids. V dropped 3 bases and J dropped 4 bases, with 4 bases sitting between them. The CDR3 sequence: CASSIVNQPQHF. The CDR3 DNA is TGTGCCAGTAGTATCGTAAATCAGCCCCAGCATTTT.

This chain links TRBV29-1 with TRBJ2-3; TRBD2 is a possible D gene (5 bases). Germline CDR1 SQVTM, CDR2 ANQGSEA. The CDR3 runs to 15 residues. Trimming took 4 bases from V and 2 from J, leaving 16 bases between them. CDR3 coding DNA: TGCAGCGTTGTCACGCACGGGGTAAACACAGATACGCAGTATTTT. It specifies CSVVTHGVNTDTQYF.

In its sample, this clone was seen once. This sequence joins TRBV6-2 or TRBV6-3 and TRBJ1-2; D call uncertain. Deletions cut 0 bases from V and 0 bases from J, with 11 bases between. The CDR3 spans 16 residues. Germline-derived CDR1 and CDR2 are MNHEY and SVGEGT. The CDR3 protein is CASSYSASEANYGYTF. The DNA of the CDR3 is TGTGCCAGCAGTTACTCCGCGTCCGAAGCTAACTATGGCTACACCTTC.

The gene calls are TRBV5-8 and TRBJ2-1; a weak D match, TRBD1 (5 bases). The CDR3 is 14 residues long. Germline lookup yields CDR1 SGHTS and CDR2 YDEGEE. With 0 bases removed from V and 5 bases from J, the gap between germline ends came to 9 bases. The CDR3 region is CASSLAGPHNEQFF. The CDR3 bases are TGTGCCAGCAGCTTGGCAGGGCCCCACAATGAGCAGTTCTTC.

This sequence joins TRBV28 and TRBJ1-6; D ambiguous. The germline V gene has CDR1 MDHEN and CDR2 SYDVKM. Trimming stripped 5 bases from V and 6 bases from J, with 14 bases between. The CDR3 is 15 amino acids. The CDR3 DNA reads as TGTGCCAGCAGTCCCTCCTTTTTGGCTAATTCACCCCTCCACTTT. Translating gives CASSPSFLANSPLHF.

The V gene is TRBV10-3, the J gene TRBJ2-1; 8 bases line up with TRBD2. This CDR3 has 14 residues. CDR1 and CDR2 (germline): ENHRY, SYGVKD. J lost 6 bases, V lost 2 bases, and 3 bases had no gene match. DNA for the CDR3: TGTGCCATCAGTGAGGGACTAGCCGCCAATGAGCAGTTCTTC. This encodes CAISEGLAANEQFF.

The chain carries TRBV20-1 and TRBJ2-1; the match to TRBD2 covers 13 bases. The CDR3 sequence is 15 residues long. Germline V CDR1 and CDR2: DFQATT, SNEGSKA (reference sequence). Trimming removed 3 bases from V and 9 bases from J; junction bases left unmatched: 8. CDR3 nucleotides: TGCAGTGCTAGTTTAGGACTAGCGGGAGCCTCTGAGCAGTTCTTC. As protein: CSASLGLAGASEQFF.

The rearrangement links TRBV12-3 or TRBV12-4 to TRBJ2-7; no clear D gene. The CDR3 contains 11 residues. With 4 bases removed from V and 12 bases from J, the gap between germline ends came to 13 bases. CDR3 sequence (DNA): TGTGCCAGCAGTTCTCTGAGCCCCCCGTACTTC. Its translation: CASSSLSPPYF.

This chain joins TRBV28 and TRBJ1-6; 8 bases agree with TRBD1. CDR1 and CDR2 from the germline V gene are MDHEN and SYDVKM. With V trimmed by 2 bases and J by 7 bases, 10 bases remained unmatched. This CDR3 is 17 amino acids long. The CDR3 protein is CASSLPGQGRRNSPLHF. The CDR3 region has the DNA TGTGCCAGCAGTTTACCTGGACAGGGACGGAGGAATTCACCCCTCCACTTT.

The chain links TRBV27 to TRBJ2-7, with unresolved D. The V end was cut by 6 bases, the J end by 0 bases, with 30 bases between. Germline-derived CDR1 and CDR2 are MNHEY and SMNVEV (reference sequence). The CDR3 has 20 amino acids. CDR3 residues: CASRPRGLWQLGVGSYEQYF. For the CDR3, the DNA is TGTGCCAGCAGGCCCCGCGGCCTTTGGCAGCTAGGAGTTGGCTCCTACGAGCAGTACTTC.

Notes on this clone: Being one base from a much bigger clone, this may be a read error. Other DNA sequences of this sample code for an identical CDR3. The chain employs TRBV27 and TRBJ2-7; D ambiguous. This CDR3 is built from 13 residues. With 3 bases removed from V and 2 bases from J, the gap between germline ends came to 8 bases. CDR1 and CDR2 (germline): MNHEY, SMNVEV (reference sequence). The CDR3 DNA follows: TGTGCCAGCAGTTTGGGCAGTCCCTACGAGCAGTACTTC. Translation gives CASSLGSPYEQYF.